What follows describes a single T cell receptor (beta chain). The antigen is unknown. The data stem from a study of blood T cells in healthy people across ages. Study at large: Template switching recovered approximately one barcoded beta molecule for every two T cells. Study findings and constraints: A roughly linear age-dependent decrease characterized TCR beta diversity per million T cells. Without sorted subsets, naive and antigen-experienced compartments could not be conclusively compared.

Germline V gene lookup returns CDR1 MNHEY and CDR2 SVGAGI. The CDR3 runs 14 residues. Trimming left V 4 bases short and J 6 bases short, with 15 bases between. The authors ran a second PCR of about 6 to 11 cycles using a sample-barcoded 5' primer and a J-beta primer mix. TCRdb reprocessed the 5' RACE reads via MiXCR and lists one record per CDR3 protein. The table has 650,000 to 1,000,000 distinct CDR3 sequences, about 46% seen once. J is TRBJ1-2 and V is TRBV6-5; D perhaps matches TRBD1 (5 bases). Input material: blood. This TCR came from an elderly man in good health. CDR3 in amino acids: CASSSVQGFDGYTF. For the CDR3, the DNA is TGTGCCAGCAGTTCCGTCCAGGGTTTCGATGGCTACACCTTC.